Listed here are 4 T cell receptor beta chains from one sample, sequenced in a study of shared clonotypes between healthy human individuals. The protocol was immunoSEQ multiplex PCR, while the TCRdb copy is restricted to in-frame clones and leaves out a portion. The table shows 2,100,000 or so clones, with approximately 94% occurring only once. The sequenced sample consisted of naive CD4+ T cells sorted from blood. Subset of the sample: CD45RA+ positively selected. The receptors derive from a man younger than 35 in good health.

Notes on this clone: Given a much more abundant clone one base away, this may be a read error. The J gene is TRBJ2-7, the V gene TRBV14; no firm D call. Trimming cost V 4 bases and J 1 base, with 2 bases left between them. This CDR3 spans 11 amino acids. CDR1 is SGHDN, CDR2 FVKESK, per germline. The DNA for the CDR3 is TGTGCCAGCAGCCTTTCCTACGAGCAGTACTTC. Its translation is CASSLSYEQYF.

Details on this clone: Other nucleotide sequences in the sample specify the same CDR3. In DNA form, the CDR3 reads TGCGCCAGCAGCCTGGCCGGGACAACCTACGAGCAGTACTTC. Encoded protein: CASSLAGTTYEQYF. The chain combines TRBV5-1 with TRBJ2-7, with a tentative D call TRBD1 (6 bases). Between the trimmed V and J ends, which lost 4 bases and 2 bases, there was a span of 13 bases. Germline CDR1 reads SGHRS; CDR2 reads YFSETQ. The CDR3 extends over 14 amino acids.

The chain combines TRBV10-1 with TRBJ2-7; possible D gene TRBD1, 6 bases. CDR3 length: 14 residues. Germline values: CDR1 WNHNN, CDR2 SYGVQD (reference sequence). Trimming removed 0 bases from V and 6 bases from J, with 12 bases in between. The DNA of the CDR3 is TGCGCCAGCAGTGAGTCAGGACAGAGGGGCGAGCAGTACTTC. Protein product: CASSESGQRGEQYF.

This clone came up once. The chain carries TRBV28 and TRBJ2-5, with TRBD2 as a possible D gene (6 bases). V lost 2 bases, J lost 2 bases, and 12 bases lay in between. Germline V gene data show CDR1 as MDHEN and CDR2 as SYDVKM. This CDR3 contains 15 residues. CDR3 sequence reads: CASSLIRGMQETQYF. The CDR3 DNA reads as TGTGCCAGCAGTTTAATACGCGGGATGCAAGAGACCCAGTACTTC. Full variable domain (rest looked up from reference TRBV28 and TRBJ2-5): DVKVTQSSRYLVKRTGEKVFLECVQDMDHENMFWYRQDPGLGLRLIYFSYDVKMKEKGDIPEGYSVSREKKERFSLILESASTNQTSMYLCASSLIRGMQETQYFGPGTRLLVL.